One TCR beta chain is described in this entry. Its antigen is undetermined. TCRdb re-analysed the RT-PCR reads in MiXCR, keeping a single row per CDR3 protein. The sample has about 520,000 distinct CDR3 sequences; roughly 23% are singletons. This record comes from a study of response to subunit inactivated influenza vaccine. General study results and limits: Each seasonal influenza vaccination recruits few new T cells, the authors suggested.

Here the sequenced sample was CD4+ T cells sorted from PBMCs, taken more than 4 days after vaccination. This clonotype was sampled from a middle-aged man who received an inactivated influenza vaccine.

The CDR3 bases are TGTGCCAGCAGCTATGGGGACAGGGGGACAAATGAGCAGTTCTTC. It yields the protein CASSYGDRGTNEQFF. The chain combines TRBV5-5 with TRBJ2-1; 11 bases are a match to TRBD1. CDR1 SGHKS and CDR2 YYEKEE come from the germline V gene (reference sequence). The CDR3 spans 15 residues. J was trimmed by 7 bases and V by 3 bases; bases with no gene match: 6.